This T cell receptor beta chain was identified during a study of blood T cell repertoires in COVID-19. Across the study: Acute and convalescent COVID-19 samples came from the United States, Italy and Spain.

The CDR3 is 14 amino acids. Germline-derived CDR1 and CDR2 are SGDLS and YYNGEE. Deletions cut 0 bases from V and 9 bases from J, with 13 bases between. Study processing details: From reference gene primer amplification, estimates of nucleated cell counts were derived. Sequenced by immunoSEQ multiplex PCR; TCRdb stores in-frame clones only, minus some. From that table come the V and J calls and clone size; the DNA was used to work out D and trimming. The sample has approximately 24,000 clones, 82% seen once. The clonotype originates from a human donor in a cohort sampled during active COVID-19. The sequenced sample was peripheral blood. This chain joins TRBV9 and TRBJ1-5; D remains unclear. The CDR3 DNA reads TGTGCCAGCAGCGTAGGAGACACGCTATCGCCCCAGCATTTT. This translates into CASSVGDTLSPQHF.